This is a list of T cell receptor beta chains from one sample in a study of T cells in Graves' hyperthyroidism and ophthalmopathy. TCRdb used MiXCR to reprocess the multiplex PCR reads, holding one entry per CDR3 protein. The sample records approximately 500,000 distinct CDR3 sequences, more than 45% being singletons. Sequencing input: peripheral blood or thyroid tissue (not recorded which). These receptors all come from a woman aged 18-29 years with Graves' hyperthyroidism. Both conserved end residues are part of each CDR3. The D gene is left open where the match is weak. A row's size may be missing; if present it is once, few, many or a size class.

TRBV2	NA	14	NA	TRBJ2-6	TGTGCCAGCAGTGGGGGGTTCGGGGCCAACGTCCTGACTTTC	CASSGGFGANVLTF
TRBV18	NA	15	few	TRBJ2-7	TGTGCCAGCTCACTTCGGACCGCGAGCTCCTACGAGCAGTACTTC	CASSLRTASSYEQYF
TRBV7-2	TRBD2	15	many	TRBJ2-7	TGTGCCAGCAGCTTAGCGAGTTCTAGCGGCTACGAGCAGTACTTC	CASSLASSSGYEQYF
TRBV5-1	NA	15	NA	TRBJ2-1	TGCGCCAGCAGCTTGACCCCAGGCTCCTACAATGAGCAGTTCTTC	CASSLTPGSYNEQFF
TRBV24-1	TRBD2	16	many	TRBJ2-2	TGTGCCACCAGTGTGACTAGCGGGGCGAACACCGGGGAGCTGTTTTTT	CATSVTSGANTGELFF
TRBV10-2	TRBD1	12	many	TRBJ1-2	TGCGCCAGCAGTGAGACAGGGGGCGGCTACACCTTC	CASSETGGGYTF
TRBV29-1	NA	15	few	TRBJ1-2	TGCAGCGTTGAATTATTTGTAGGGATTAACTATGGCTACACCTTC	CSVELFVGINYGYTF
TRBV19	NA	12	many	TRBJ2-5	TGTGCCAGTAGTGAGGGTTGGGAGACCCAGTACTTC	CASSEGWETQYF
TRBV10-3	TRBD2	15	NA	TRBJ2-1	TGTGCCATCAGTCTACGGGAGGTCCCCTACAATGAGCAGTTCTTC	CAISLREVPYNEQFF
TRBV6-6	NA	14	NA	TRBJ2-2	TGTGCCAGCAGTTATCGCACTAGCTCTGGGGAGCTGTTTTTT	CASSYRTSSGELFF
TRBV2	TRBD1	14	NA	TRBJ2-7	TGTGCCAGCACTGGACAGGGCAGATCCTACGAGCAGTACTTC	CASTGQGRSYEQYF
TRBV29-1	NA	14	many	TRBJ2-7	TGCAGCGTTGAGCTGCCCGGGGGAGCCTACGAGCAGTACTTC	CSVELPGGAYEQYF
TRBV7-2	NA	14	many	TRBJ1-2	TGTGCCAGCAGCTTAGTAGCAGCTAACTATGGCTACACCTTC	CASSLVAANYGYTF
TRBV25-1	NA	14	many	TRBJ2-7	TGTGCCAGCAGTTACGGGACTCCACGCGTCGAGCAGTACTTC	CASSYGTPRVEQYF
TRBV7-9	TRBD1	15	NA	TRBJ2-7	TGTGCCAGCAGCTTAGCGGGACAGGGTATTTACGAGCAGTACTTC	CASSLAGQGIYEQYF
TRBV20-1	TRBD1	14	NA	TRBJ1-2	TGCAGTGCTCCTACGACAGGGGCGTGGTATGGCTACACCTTC	CSAPTTGAWYGYTF
TRBV12-3/TRBV12-4	NA	14	many	TRBJ2-7	TGTGCCAGCAGTTCAAAACACCTCTCCTACGAGCAGTACTTC	CASSSKHLSYEQYF
TRBV15	NA	14	NA	TRBJ2-5	TGTGCCACCAGCAGAGCCGGGACAAGCGAGACCCAGTACTTC	CATSRAGTSETQYF
TRBV7-6	NA	12	NA	TRBJ2-5	TGTGCCAGCAGCTTAGGGGCAGGGAATCAGTACTTC	CASSLGAGNQYF
TRBV19	NA	14	many	TRBJ2-7	TGTGCCAGTAGTGTCCCCGGACTGTCCTACGAGCAGTACTTC	CASSVPGLSYEQYF
TRBV7-2	NA	15	once	TRBJ2-7	TGTGCCAGCAGCCCTACGGCATGCAGTAGCTACGAGCAGTACTTC	CASSPTACSSYEQYF
TRBV7-9	NA	15	many	TRBJ2-7	TGTGCCAGCAGCTTAGCTGGTCTTACATCCTACGAGCAGTACTTC	CASSLAGLTSYEQYF
TRBV24-1	NA	14	NA	TRBJ2-7	TGTGCCACCAGTGCTAGAAATAGGGACACCGAGCAGTACTTC	CATSARNRDTEQYF
TRBV7-4	TRBD2	17	NA	TRBJ2-5	TGTGCCAGCAGCTTATCACCTAGCGGGAATTGGATCGAGACCCAGTACTTC	CASSLSPSGNWIETQYF
TRBV20-1	NA	13	many	TRBJ1-3	TGCAGTGCTAGATGGGGGGCTGGAAACACCATATATTTT	CSARWGAGNTIYF
TRBV20-1	NA	13	once	TRBJ1-2	TGCAGTGCTAGAACAGGGTTAGAGTATGGCTACACCTTC	CSARTGLEYGYTF
TRBV5-5	TRBD1	15	many	TRBJ1-5	TGTGCCAGCAGCTTTCAGGGGGGATGGAATCAGCCCCAGCATTTT	CASSFQGGWNQPQHF
TRBV7-2	TRBD2	16	NA	TRBJ2-1	TGTGCCAGCAGCAATCCCACTAGCGGGACCGTCGGTAAGCAGTTCTTC	CASSNPTSGTVGKQFF
TRBV6-1	NA	15	NA	TRBJ2-6	TGTGCCAGCAGTGGGTGGGGCTCTGGGGCCAACGTCCTGACTTTC	CASSGWGSGANVLTF